This TCR beta chain was profiled in a study of circulating CD8 cells and anti-PD-1 response in melanoma. Overall study: Non-responders showed stable or progressive disease; responders showed complete or partial response. Findings and caveats of the study: Peptide assays on expanded sorted subsets replaced tumor-based reactivity testing. Subset repertoires were largely private at M1, with under 7% shared. Previously treated and treatment-naive patients were pooled together.

The CDR3 is 14 residues long. V lost 3 bases to trimming and J lost 3 bases, with 9 bases between them. Per germline, CDR1 MDHEN and CDR2 SYDVKM. TCR libraries were prepared from approximately 15 ng of total RNA with the QIAseq Immune Repertoire TCR panel. TCRdb re-derived calls from the reads in MiXCR, one entry per CDR3 protein. The top ten clones hold roughly 25% of a sample with about 550 distinct CDR3 sequences, 5.5% to 8% of them seen once. Four subsets defined by PD-1 and/or TIGIT were sorted from live CD3+CD8+TCRalphabeta+ cells. In its sample, this clonotype ranks as medium-sized (0.01 to 0.1%). Its antigen is undetermined.

The J gene is TRBJ2-1, the V gene TRBV28, with TRBD1 as a possible D gene (6 bases). The receptor was isolated from a human donor with melanoma. Specimen: CD8+ T cells from PBMCs, collected at baseline or after one month of anti-PD-1 therapy (not recorded which). This CDR3 is CASSFEGGYNEQFF. CDR3 coding DNA: TGTGCCAGCAGTTTTGAAGGGGGCTACAATGAGCAGTTCTTC.